Each of the 29 T cell receptor beta chains below was sequenced from the same sample in a study of CD8 T cells in Susac syndrome. Random hexamers were used to reverse transcribe the RNA input (about 0.45 to 1 ug). TCRdb called the immunoSEQ multiplex PCR reads again in MiXCR, with one record for every CDR3 protein. The sample includes more than 110,000 distinct CDR3 sequences, around 94% seen only once; the top ten take 0.27%. Sequencing used CD8+ T cells from PBMCs. The receptor set was obtained from a human donor in good health.

The rearrangement joins TRBV27 to TRBJ2-1; maybe TRBD1 (5 bases). V lost 7 bases, J lost 6 bases, and 13 bases lay in between. The CDR3 runs to 13 residues. Germline-derived CDR1 and CDR2 are MNHEY and SMNVEV (reference sequence). CDR3 protein: CASNTQGGNEQFF. For the CDR3, the DNA is TGTGCCAGCAATACTCAGGGTGGCAATGAGCAGTTCTTC.

V is TRBV28 and J is TRBJ2-5, with a tentative D call TRBD2 (6 bases). Germline values: CDR1 MDHEN, CDR2 SYDVKM. CDR3 length: 12 residues. Trimming shortened V by 8 bases and J by 5 bases, and 12 bases separated the two germline ends. The CDR3: CASLAPRETQYF. The CDR3, as DNA: TGTGCCAGCCTAGCGCCCCGGGAGACCCAGTACTTC. The complete variable domain, with remaining parts taken from reference TRBV28 and TRBJ2-5, reads DVKVTQSSRYLVKRTGEKVFLECVQDMDHENMFWYRQDPGLGLRLIYFSYDVKMKEKGDIPEGYSVSREKKERFSLILESASTNQTSMYLCASLAPRETQYFGPGTRLLVL.

The chain employs TRBV29-1 and TRBJ1-5; D is ambiguous. V dropped 3 bases and J dropped 12 bases, with 15 bases sitting between them. Per germline, CDR1 SQVTM and CDR2 ANQGSEA. CDR3 size: 12 residues. The CDR3 loop is CSVELGSRIQHF. The CDR3 nucleotides are TGCAGCGTTGAGTTGGGTTCCAGGATCCAGCATTTT.

The V and J genes are TRBV27 and TRBJ2-1; 8 nucleotides match TRBD2. The length of the CDR3 is 15 residues. In germline, CDR1 is MNHEY, CDR2 SMNVEV (reference sequence). After removal of 4 bases from V and 6 bases from J, the junction contained 8 bases not matched to a gene. This CDR3 is CASSSGLVIANEQFF. The DNA of the CDR3 is TGTGCCAGCAGTTCGGGACTAGTAATAGCCAATGAGCAGTTCTTC.

The genes are TRBV4-3 and TRBJ1-2; maybe TRBD1 (6 bases). The CDR3 covers 16 residues. Trimming stripped 2 bases from V and 8 bases from J, with 21 bases between. From germline, CDR1 is LGHNA and CDR2 YSLEER. CDR3: CASSQSPGARRGGYTF. In DNA form, the CDR3 reads TGCGCCAGCAGCCAAAGTCCGGGGGCGCGAAGGGGGGGCTACACCTTC.

This clonotype is a singleton in its sample. The chain employs TRBV27 and TRBJ1-2; 8 bases are a match to TRBD1. The V segment lost 6 bases and the J segment 2 bases; nucleotides outside the gene matches: 8. The CDR3 is 15 amino acids. Germline assignment: CDR1 MNHEY and CDR2 SMNVEV (reference sequence). As DNA, the CDR3 is TGTGCCAGCAGCCCAGGACAGGGCTTCAACTATGGCTACACCTTC. Protein sequence: CASSPGQGFNYGYTF.

V and J are TRBV3-1 and TRBJ2-2, with D possibly TRBD1 on 7 matching bases. This CDR3 contains 14 residues. Germline V CDR1 and CDR2: LGHDT, YNNKEL (reference sequence). The V and J ends lost 8 bases and 5 bases respectively, with 15 bases between them. CDR3 nucleotides: TGTGCCAGCGGCGGGACAGAAACGACCGGGGAGCTGTTTTTT. Translation gives CASGGTETTGELFF.

The rearrangement links TRBV5-4 to TRBJ2-1; TRBD1 aligns across 11 bases. J was trimmed by 8 bases and V by 2 bases; bases with no gene match: 6. The length of the CDR3 is 15 residues. CDR1 and CDR2 from the germline V gene are SGHNT and YYREEE (reference sequence). The CDR3 reads CASSFGDRGMDEQFF. The CDR3 nucleotides are TGTGCCAGCAGCTTTGGGGACAGGGGGATGGATGAGCAGTTCTTC.

Only one count was recorded for this clonotype. Here the CDR3 reads CASSQEISSFDQPQHF. CDR3 sequence (DNA): TGCGCCAGCAGCCAAGAAATTTCCTCGTTTGATCAGCCCCAGCATTTT. This chain joins TRBV4-3 and TRBJ1-5; no firm D call. V lost 0 bases, J lost 5 bases, and 14 bases lay in between. This CDR3 region has 16 residues. Germline-derived CDR1 and CDR2 are LGHNA and YSLEER.

The genes are TRBV4-1 and TRBJ2-1; TRBD2 agrees at 9 bases. CDR1 and CDR2 (germline): MGHRA, YSYEKL. This CDR3 comprises 16 residues. The V and J ends lost 0 bases and 6 bases, in that order; junction bases with no gene match: 6. Here the CDR3 reads CASSQEPAGGPNEQFF. The CDR3 bases are TGCGCCAGCAGCCAAGAGCCTGCGGGAGGGCCCAATGAGCAGTTCTTC.

The chain carries TRBV27 and TRBJ2-5; 7 bases agree with TRBD2. The ends lost 3 bases at V and 5 bases at J; junction bases unmatched: 9. CDR3 length: 15 amino acids. Looked up from germline, CDR1 is MNHEY and CDR2 is SMNVEV (reference sequence). This CDR3 is CASSFVAGVPETQYF. Written as DNA, the CDR3 is TGTGCCAGCAGTTTCGTGGCGGGAGTACCGGAGACCCAGTACTTC.

The CDR3 DNA sequence: TGCAGCGCCCGACTAGCGGGAGGGCCTTACGAGCAGTACTTC. It codes for CSARLAGGPYEQYF. V and J are TRBV29-1 and TRBJ2-7; 14 bases fit TRBD2. The CDR3 runs to 14 residues. Germline CDR1 is SQVTM and CDR2 is ANQGSEA. The J segment lost 4 bases and the V segment lost 7 bases, leaving 6 bases of the junction unmatched.

The chain has TRBV20-1 and TRBJ2-7, with D possibly being TRBD1 (6 bases). Trimming took 5 bases from V and 1 from J, leaving 12 bases between them. Germline CDR1 DFQATT, CDR2 SNEGSKA (reference sequence). The CDR3 extends over 13 amino acids. DNA for the CDR3: TGCAGTGCTCGGGACATCAGTTCCTACGAGCAGTACTTC. Translated, it gives CSARDISSYEQYF.

The rearrangement links TRBV25-1 to TRBJ1-5; the D is unclear. The CDR3 has 16 amino acids. In germline, CDR1 is MGHDK, CDR2 SYGVNS. Trimming removed 1 base from V and 2 bases from J, with 12 bases in between. In DNA, the CDR3 is TGTGCCAGCAGTGAATCTTCCTACCCGGGCAATCAGCCCCAGCATTTT. As protein: CASSESSYPGNQPQHF.

V is TRBV12-5 and J is TRBJ2-1; 13 bases are a match to TRBD2. The CDR3 length is 17 residues. V lost 2 bases and J lost 5; bases outside the gene matches: 6. Germline V lookup: CDR1 LGHNT, CDR2 FRNRAP. CDR3 sequence reads: CASGLSGLAGAHNEQFF. CDR3 sequence (DNA): TGTGCTAGTGGTTTGAGTGGACTAGCGGGAGCGCACAATGAGCAGTTCTTC.

This clonotype was found once. The J gene is TRBJ2-3, the V gene TRBV25-1; D remains ambiguous. V was pared by 1 base and J by 2 bases, with 7 bases between. The germline V gene encodes CDR1 MGHDK and CDR2 SYGVNS. The CDR3 extends over 14 amino acids. DNA for the CDR3: TGTGCCAGCAGTGAATTGGCCCTCACAGATACGCAGTATTTT. Amino acid sequence: CASSELALTDTQYF.

V usage is TRBV7-2 and J usage is TRBJ2-5, with 11 bases aligning to TRBD2. J was trimmed by 4 bases and V by 5 bases; bases with no gene match: 9. The CDR3 runs 16 residues. Germline V CDR1 and CDR2: SGHTA, FQGNSA. The CDR3, as DNA: TGTGCCAGCAGCCCCCTGTTAGCGGGAGGGCCAGAGACCCAGTACTTC. Translating it yields CASSPLLAGGPETQYF. The full variable domain, its missing parts supplied by reference TRBV7-2 and TRBJ2-5, is GAGVSQSPSNKVTEKGKDVELRCDPISGHTALYWYRQSLGQGLEFLIYFQGNSAPDKSGLPSDRFSAERTGGSVSTLTIQRTQQEDSAVYLCASSPLLAGGPETQYFGPGTRLLVL.

V and J are TRBV28 and TRBJ1-2; D unclear. V gave up 6 bases and J gave up 8 bases, with 13 bases separating them. This CDR3 region has 12 residues. Germline V gene lookup returns CDR1 MDHEN and CDR2 SYDVKM. CDR3 residues: CASSEFDGGYTF. The CDR3 DNA reads as TGTGCCAGCAGCGAATTCGACGGAGGCTACACCTTC.

This rearrangement joins TRBV20-1 to TRBJ2-3, with 7 bases that match TRBD2. The CDR3 length is 18 residues. Trimming took 1 base from V and 5 from J; bases not matched to a gene: 18. Germline values: CDR1 DFQATT, CDR2 SNEGSKA (reference sequence). CDR3: CSARGSHSSGYAQDTQYF. The CDR3 DNA reads TGCAGTGCTAGAGGCTCCCATTCTAGCGGTTATGCACAAGATACGCAGTATTTT.

The chain joins TRBV2 to TRBJ2-1; D remains ambiguous. The CDR3 is 14 amino acids. With 3 bases removed from V and 9 bases from J, the gap between germline ends came to 15 bases. Germline V lookup: CDR1 SNHLY, CDR2 FYNNEI. This CDR3 reads CASSEANKGAEQFF. CDR3 sequence (DNA): TGTGCCAGCAGTGAGGCAAATAAGGGCGCTGAGCAGTTCTTC.

The J gene is TRBJ1-2, the V gene TRBV3-1; possibly TRBD1 for D (5 bases). Germline V lookup: CDR1 LGHDT, CDR2 YNNKEL (reference sequence). V lost 1 base and J 8 bases, leaving 14 bases between the germline ends. This CDR3 spans 14 amino acids. CDR3 sequence reads: CASSQGWDARGYTF. In nucleotides, the CDR3 is TGTGCCAGCAGCCAAGGGTGGGACGCCAGGGGCTACACCTTC.

This clonotype came up once. The J gene is TRBJ1-5, the V gene TRBV5-6; the match to TRBD1 covers 8 bases. Trimming took 4 bases from V and 9 from J; bases not matched to a gene: 9. CDR1 and CDR2 from the germline V gene are SGHDT and YYEEEE. CDR3 length: 14 residues. The CDR3: CASSSGTGIGPQHF. The CDR3 DNA reads TGTGCCAGCAGCAGCGGGACAGGTATTGGGCCCCAGCATTTT.

The J gene is TRBJ1-5, the V gene TRBV4-2; 7 positions match TRBD1. The V gene end was trimmed by 0 bases and the J gene end by 5 bases; junction bases not matched to a gene: 10. Germline CDR1 reads LGHNA; CDR2 reads YNFKEQ. The CDR3 consists of 17 residues. CDR3 nucleotides: TGTGCCAGCAGCCAAGACTCCGGGACAGCCGCCCATCAGCCCCAGCATTTT. It yields the protein CASSQDSGTAAHQPQHF.

The chain couples TRBV9 to TRBJ2-3; D gene unclear. The CDR3 covers 14 residues. The germline CDR1 and CDR2 sequences are SGDLS and YYNGEE. The germline V and J ends were trimmed by 4 bases and 0 bases, with 9 bases remaining between them. CDR3: CASSPPTSTDTQYF. The CDR3 DNA reads TGTGCCAGCAGCCCCCCGACTAGCACAGATACGCAGTATTTT.

The rearrangement links TRBV6-2 or TRBV6-3 to TRBJ2-7; no clear D gene. Germline CDR1 MNHEY, CDR2 SVGEGT. The germline V and J ends were trimmed by 2 bases and 2 bases, with 7 bases remaining between them. This CDR3 has 13 residues. This chain's CDR3 is CASSYALAYEQYF. The CDR3 nucleotides are TGTGCCAGCAGTTACGCCTTGGCCTACGAGCAGTACTTC.

J is TRBJ2-7 and V is TRBV28; perhaps TRBD2 as D (6 bases). CDR1 and CDR2 from the germline V gene are MDHEN and SYDVKM. The V and J ends lost 8 bases and 6 bases respectively, with 26 bases between them. The CDR3 spans 16 residues. The CDR3: CASLAGRMGLPPEQYF. The CDR3 DNA sequence: TGTGCCAGCCTGGCGGGCCGAATGGGACTCCCTCCCGAGCAGTACTTC.

The gene calls are TRBV12-3 or TRBV12-4 and TRBJ2-3, with 9 nucleotides matching TRBD2. The ends lost 5 bases at V and 6 bases at J; junction bases unmatched: 6. CDR3 length equals 14 residues. The CDR3 loop is CASSPSGIIDTQYF. The CDR3 nucleotides read TGTGCCAGCAGTCCTAGCGGGATTATCGATACGCAGTATTTT.

V usage is TRBV27 and J usage is TRBJ2-1; 9 bases map to TRBD1. The trim removed 6 bases at V and 5 bases at J, leaving 8 bases unmatched. Germline V gene sequence: CDR1 MNHEY, CDR2 SMNVEV (reference sequence). The CDR3 loop spans 15 amino acids. CDR3 protein: CASRPDRGNDNEQFF. The CDR3 bases are TGTGCCAGCAGACCGGACAGGGGCAACGACAATGAGCAGTTCTTC.

The J gene is TRBJ2-5, the V gene TRBV9; tentatively, D is TRBD1 or TRBD2 (5 bases each). Trimming cost V 2 bases and J 5 bases, with 10 bases left between them. The CDR3 totals 13 residues. The germline gives CDR1 SGDLS, CDR2 YYNGEE. DNA for the CDR3: TGTGCCAGCAGCGTCGAGGGGATGGAGACCCAGTACTTC. Translated: CASSVEGMETQYF. Full variable domain (remainder filled in from reference TRBV9 and TRBJ2-5): DSGVTQTPKHLITATGQRVTLRCSPRSGDLSVYWYQQSLDQGLQFLIQYYNGEERAKGNILERFSAQQFPDLHSELNLSSLELGDSALYFCASSVEGMETQYFGPGTRLLVL.